Shown below are 14 T cell receptor beta chains from a single sample sequenced in a study of T cell repertoires in cytomegalovirus infection (dated by TCRdb to the late 2010s). Sequencing was carried out with an Illumina HiSeq 1500. TCRdb reprocessed the public reads (quality trimming at Q25 with fastp, clone calling with MiXCR) and kept in-frame beta chains. Merged by CDR3 protein, the rows form single entries marked with the most common genes and DNA. For this sample the table gives approximately 750,000 distinct CDR3 sequences, of which less than 40% were detected only once. The ten most abundant clones make up about 2.8% of the sample. The material sequenced was PBMCs. The receptors were gathered from a human donor in good health (CMV status not recorded). Some clones in this sample may be carry-over from other donors' samples.

V gene TRBV5-6 combines with J gene TRBJ2-1, with 13 bases matching TRBD2. Germline V gene lookup returns CDR1 SGHDT and CDR2 YYEEEE. CDR3 size: 16 residues. V was clipped by 4 bases and J by 8 bases; unmatched bases: 9. In DNA, the CDR3 is TGTGCCAGCAGCCAACCCGGGACTAGCGGGATAGATGAGCAGTTCTTC. Translated, it gives CASSQPGTSGIDEQFF.

Ten or more counts support this clonotype. This chain links TRBV11-2 with TRBJ1-1, with D perhaps matching TRBD1 (5 bases). The CDR3 extends over 15 amino acids. Trimming removed 5 bases at V and 5 bases at J, with 18 bases between. Per the germline V gene, CDR1 is SGHAT and CDR2 is FQNNGV. This CDR3 is CASSRERGLRTEAFF. The CDR3 coding sequence is TGTGCCAGCAGCCGCGAACGGGGGTTGAGGACTGAAGCTTTCTTT.

The chain is built from TRBV29-1 and TRBJ2-5; D possibly corresponds to TRBD1 (5 bases). The CDR3 spans 14 residues. V was pared by 8 bases and J by 0 bases, with 16 bases between. Germline CDR1 and CDR2: SQVTM and ANQGSEA. The CDR3 bases are TGCAGCCCCCTTAGGGGTGGTCACCAAGAGACCCAGTACTTC. Translated, it gives CSPLRGGHQETQYF.

This clonotype was recorded a few times. V and J are TRBV12-3 or TRBV12-4 and TRBJ2-7; TRBD1 matches at 7 bases. This CDR3 contains 14 residues. J gave up 7 bases and V 2 bases, and 8 bases lay outside the gene matches. The chain's CDR3 is CASSLLGDSLEQYF. CDR3 DNA: TGTGCCAGCAGTTTACTAGGGGACAGCCTAGAGCAGTACTTC.

This clonotype was seen only a few times. The rearrangement uses TRBV2 and TRBJ1-1; no definite D call. The CDR3 is 15 amino acids. Trimming took off 3 bases at V and 5 bases at J, with 16 bases between the two ends. Germline-derived CDR1 and CDR2 are SNHLY and FYNNEI. The CDR3 loop reads CASSDRKDGETEAFF. CDR3 DNA: TGTGCCAGCAGTGATAGGAAGGACGGCGAGACTGAAGCTTTCTTT.

V is TRBV28 and J is TRBJ2-1; TRBD2 agrees at 11 bases. The CDR3 spans 16 residues. V shed 5 bases, J shed 5 bases, and the junction held 8 bases outside the gene matches. Germline V lookup: CDR1 MDHEN, CDR2 SYDVKM. The CDR3 reads CASSLGLAGFNNEQFF. The CDR3 DNA sequence: TGTGCCAGCAGTCTTGGACTAGCGGGCTTTAACAATGAGCAGTTCTTC.

The chain joins TRBV7-9 to TRBJ2-7; 9 bases are shared with TRBD2. This CDR3 comprises 15 residues. Germline CDR1 SEHNR, CDR2 FQNEAQ (reference sequence). The V gene end was trimmed by 5 bases and the J gene end by 9 bases; junction bases not matched to a gene: 14. The CDR3 DNA reads TGTGCCAGCAGCACGAGGTCTAGCGGGGTCGGGGGGCAGTACTTC. Its translation is CASSTRSSGVGGQYF.

In its sample, this clonotype was seen a few times. The chain has TRBV25-1 and TRBJ2-3; D not certain. The germline gives CDR1 MGHDK, CDR2 SYGVNS. CDR3 length: 14 residues. The V and J ends lost 6 bases and 2 bases respectively, with 12 bases between them. CDR3 protein: CASSQQESTDTQYF. The CDR3 DNA reads TGTGCCAGCAGCCAGCAGGAATCCACAGATACGCAGTATTTT. The whole variable domain, filled in from reference TRBV25-1 and TRBJ2-3, reads EADIYQTPRYLVIGTGKKITLECSQTMGHDKMYWYQQDPGMELHLIHYSYGVNSTEKGDLSSESTVSRIRTEHFPLTLESARPSHTSQYLCASSQQESTDTQYFGPGTRLTVL.

This clonotype was observed many times. The chain employs TRBV19 and TRBJ2-3, with TRBD2 matching 9 bases. V shed 8 bases and J 3 bases; nucleotides not matched to a gene: 6. Per the germline V gene, CDR1 is LNHDA and CDR2 is SQIVND (reference sequence). The CDR3 extends over 14 amino acids. The CDR3 loop is CASSRLADTDTQYF. The CDR3 DNA reads TGTGCCAGTTCCCGACTAGCGGATACAGATACGCAGTATTTT.

As DNA, the CDR3 is TGTGCCAGCAGTTTAGGGACCTCCGGGACTATCAACAATGAGCAGTTCTTC. Translated, it gives CASSLGTSGTINNEQFF. The rearrangement links TRBV28 to TRBJ2-1, with TRBD2 matching over 7 bases. J was trimmed by 5 bases and V by 2 bases; bases with no gene match: 12. CDR1 and CDR2 from the germline V gene are MDHEN and SYDVKM. The CDR3 loop spans 17 amino acids.

This clonotype was counted a few times. J is TRBJ2-1 and V is TRBV25-1, with TRBD1 as a possible D gene (5 bases). Per the germline V gene, CDR1 is MGHDK and CDR2 is SYGVNS. The CDR3 is made up of 15 amino acids. Trimming removed 4 bases at V and 4 bases at J, with 14 bases between. The CDR3 loop reads CASSGGSANYNEQFF. CDR3 DNA: TGTGCCAGCAGTGGGGGCTCCGCCAATTACAATGAGCAGTTCTTC.

The chain couples TRBV6-1 to TRBJ2-2; tentative D call: TRBD1 (5 bases). Trimming pared 5 bases from V and 3 bases from J, leaving 13 bases between. From germline, CDR1 is MNHNS and CDR2 SASEGT. This CDR3 contains 15 residues. The CDR3 nucleotides read TGTGCCAGCAGTCCCGCCGAAGGGGACACCGGGGAGCTGTTTTTT. Amino acids: CASSPAEGDTGELFF.

The table lists this clonotype with a count of one. The V gene is TRBV19, the J gene TRBJ1-1, with TRBD1 identical over 8 bases. J was trimmed by 11 bases and V by 3 bases; bases with no gene match: 8. CDR1 and CDR2 from the germline V gene are LNHDA and SQIVND (reference sequence). CDR3 length: 13 residues. The CDR3 coding sequence is TGTGCCAGTAGTATTGGGACAGGATTTACGGCTTTCTTT. Translating it yields CASSIGTGFTAFF.

This clonotype was seen once. The chain joins TRBV3-1 to TRBJ2-3; 7 bases map to TRBD2. The trim removed 6 bases at V and 0 bases at J, leaving 9 bases unmatched. CDR1 LGHDT and CDR2 YNNKEL come from the germline V gene (reference sequence). The CDR3 runs 16 residues. CDR3 bases: TGTGCCAGCAGTCAGGTGGGCGGGAGAAGCACAGATACGCAGTATTTT. Amino acids: CASSQVGGRSTDTQYF.